Each of the 18 T cell receptor beta chains below was sequenced from the same sample in a study of T-cell reconstitution after alpha-beta-depleted transplantation in children. The library targeted TCRbeta and was prepared with unique molecular identifiers. TCRdb used MiXCR to reprocess the PCR reads, holding one entry per CDR3 protein. This table has around 800,000 distinct CDR3 sequences, 16% appearing once. This material consisted of PBMCs, mostly from graft donor cells, taken 360 days after TCRalphabeta/CD19-depleted stem cell transplant. The receptors were gathered from a male patient between 5 and 17 years old who had a stem cell transplant for acute lymphoblastic leukemia, so the T cells may come from the graft donor.

V is TRBV12-3 or TRBV12-4 and J is TRBJ1-1; D not certain. CDR3 size: 14 residues. The V end was cut by 5 bases, the J end by 0 bases, with 10 bases between. The CDR3 spells CASSPLSLNTEAFF. The CDR3 nucleotides read TGTGCCAGCAGTCCCCTGAGTTTGAACACTGAAGCTTTCTTT.

The table lists this clonotype with many counts. The J gene is TRBJ2-7, the V gene TRBV12-3 or TRBV12-4; D remains ambiguous. Trimming cost V 5 bases and J 1 base, with 15 bases left between them. CDR3 length: 15 amino acids. The CDR3 reads CASSPSTAFSYEQYF. The CDR3 DNA reads TGTGCCAGCAGTCCATCTACCGCTTTTTCCTACGAGCAGTACTTC.

The rearrangement uses TRBV18 and TRBJ2-7; TRBD2 matches at 10 bases. After removal of 6 bases from V and 0 bases from J, the junction contained 5 bases not matched to a gene. The germline V gene encodes CDR1 KGHSH and CDR2 LQKENI. This CDR3 is 15 amino acids long. In DNA, the CDR3 is TGTGCCAGCTCGATAACTAGCGGGACCTCCTACGAGCAGTACTTC. Translation: CASSITSGTSYEQYF. Based on the CDR3 plus reference TRBV18 and TRBJ2-7, the full variable domain is NAGVMQNPRHLVRRRGQEARLRCSPMKGHSHVYWYRQLPEEGLKFMVYLQKENIIDESGMPKERFSAEFPKEGPSILRIQQVVRGDSAAYFCASSITSGTSYEQYFGPGTRLTVT.

This clonotype has a count of ten or more. This chain links TRBV4-1 with TRBJ2-3; no firm D call. The CDR3 is 12 amino acids. Germline CDR1 is MGHRA and CDR2 is YSYEKL. V was cut by 4 bases and J by 3 bases, with 5 bases left in between. CDR3 sequence (DNA): TGCGCCAGCAGCCGTCTTACAGATACGCAGTATTTT. Translation gives CASSRLTDTQYF.

Only a few counts were recorded for this clonotype. The chain employs TRBV4-1 and TRBJ1-2; D possibly corresponds to TRBD1 (6 bases). Germline-derived CDR1 and CDR2 are MGHRA and YSYEKL. This CDR3 spans 15 amino acids. Trimming stripped 1 base from V and 3 bases from J, with 12 bases between. CDR3 sequence (DNA): TGCGCCAGCAGCCAAGTTTCCGACAGGTACTATGGCTACACCTTC. It specifies CASSQVSDRYYGYTF.

The chain is built from TRBV6-1 and TRBJ2-3, with TRBD2 matching over 7 bases. Germline assignment: CDR1 MNHNS and CDR2 SASEGT. V lost 8 bases to trimming and J lost 0 bases; unmatched junction nucleotides: 8. CDR3 size: 15 residues. CDR3 protein: CASGLLAASTDTQYF. The CDR3 nucleotides are TGTGCCAGCGGCCTCCTAGCGGCTAGCACAGATACGCAGTATTTT.

This clonotype was seen more than once but under ten times. The V gene is TRBV28, the J gene TRBJ1-3, with no clear D. CDR1 is MDHEN and CDR2 is SYDVKM in the germline V gene. V was shortened by 7 bases and J by 9 bases, with 16 bases between the two germline ends. The CDR3 is made up of 13 amino acids. CDR3 residues: CASTDGPRSTIYF. In DNA form, the CDR3 reads TGTGCCAGCACCGACGGACCGAGGAGCACCATATATTTT.

The chain carries TRBV12-3 or TRBV12-4 and TRBJ2-2; D is tentatively TRBD1 or TRBD2 (5 bases each). The CDR3 totals 14 residues. Trimming removed 10 bases at V and 3 bases at J, with 15 bases between. The CDR3: CATRGVYDTGELFF. CDR3 sequence (DNA): TGTGCCACTCGAGGGGTGTATGACACCGGGGAGCTGTTTTTT.

The V and J genes are TRBV6-4 and TRBJ2-3, with D unclear. Germline-derived CDR1 and CDR2 are MRHNA and SNTAGT. V was clipped by 0 bases and J by 0 bases, with 10 bases between them. This CDR3 contains 16 residues. CDR3 coding DNA: TGTGCCAGCAGTGACTCGAAAGTAAGGAGCACAGATACGCAGTATTTT. Protein: CASSDSKVRSTDTQYF.

The chain joins TRBV12-3 or TRBV12-4 to TRBJ2-3; 10 bases align to TRBD1. The CDR3 totals 15 residues. J was trimmed by 0 bases and V by 6 bases; bases with no gene match: 3. The CDR3 coding sequence is TGTGCCAGCAGGCCGGGACAGGGGAGCACAGATACGCAGTATTTT. This gives the protein CASRPGQGSTDTQYF.

This clonotype was counted a few times. The rearrangement links TRBV6-7 to TRBJ2-2; D is ambiguous. TRBV6-7 is given ORF status, its function remaining uncertain. There are 16 residues in the CDR3. V lost 5 bases and J lost 1, with 14 bases in between. CDR3 sequence (DNA): TGTGCCAGCAGTAAGACTGCGCCTGGGAACACCGGGGAGCTGTTTTTT. It encodes CASSKTAPGNTGELFF.

This clonotype was recorded a few times. The chain's CDR3 is CASSGGTSGSSYEQYF. The CDR3 DNA reads as TGCGCCAGCAGCGGAGGGACTAGCGGGAGCTCCTACGAGCAGTACTTC. The chain employs TRBV5-1 and TRBJ2-7, with 14 positions matching TRBD2. CDR3 length equals 16 residues. V was pared by 4 bases and J by 0 bases, with 3 bases of the junction left unmatched. Germline lookup yields CDR1 SGHRS and CDR2 YFSETQ.

This clonotype was counted ten times or more. The chain uses TRBV5-1 and TRBJ2-2; D is possibly TRBD1 (5 bases). This CDR3 is built from 16 residues. Trimming left V 4 bases short and J 2 bases short, with 15 bases between. The germline V gene encodes CDR1 SGHRS and CDR2 YFSETQ. The CDR3 DNA is TGCGCCAGCAGCCAAGGACACCTACTTAACACCGGGGAGCTGTTTTTT. Protein product: CASSQGHLLNTGELFF.

In this sample, this clonotype turned up many times. The chain has TRBV10-2 and TRBJ2-7, with TRBD1 identical over 12 bases. Germline lookup yields CDR1 WSHSY and CDR2 SAAADI. J gave up 12 bases and V 7 bases, and 13 bases lay outside the gene matches. The CDR3 contains 14 residues. CDR3 coding DNA: TGCGCCAGCAATCACCCGGGACAGGGGGCGAGAGGGTACTTC. The encoded protein is CASNHPGQGARGYF.

This chain connects TRBV29-1 to TRBJ2-1, with 8 bases fitting TRBD1. This CDR3 contains 15 residues. The germline gives CDR1 SQVTM, CDR2 ANQGSEA. The junction had 8 bases not matched to a gene; V was cut back by 4 bases and J by 3 bases. The CDR3 nucleotides read TGCAGCGTTGTCCCGGACAGGGTGGTCTACAATGAGCAGTTCTTC. It yields the protein CSVVPDRVVYNEQFF.

This clonotype was seen more than once but under ten times. The chain links TRBV7-9 to TRBJ2-1; the D call may be TRBD1 or TRBD2 (5 bases each). The V end was cut by 3 bases, the J end by 1 base, with 10 bases between. Germline V lookup: CDR1 SEHNR, CDR2 FQNEAQ (reference sequence). This CDR3 comprises 15 residues. This CDR3 reads CASSFGAVSYNEQFF. In DNA, the CDR3 is TGTGCCAGCAGCTTCGGGGCAGTATCCTACAATGAGCAGTTCTTC.

This clonotype was observed many times. The chain is built from TRBV12-3 or TRBV12-4 and TRBJ2-5; maybe TRBD1 (6 bases). Between the trimmed V and J ends, which lost 6 bases and 9 bases, there was a span of 17 bases. The CDR3 consists of 13 residues. CDR3 sequence: CASSPRGGVAQYF. For the CDR3, the DNA is TGTGCCAGCAGCCCCCGAGGGGGAGTGGCCCAGTACTTC.

This clonotype was seen more than once but under ten times. This chain uses TRBV29-1 with TRBJ2-2, with D possibly TRBD2 on 6 matching bases. The V and J ends lost 0 bases and 3 bases respectively, with 11 bases between them. The length of the CDR3 is 15 residues. Germline loops: CDR1 SQVTM, CDR2 ANQGSEA. For the CDR3, the DNA is TGCAGCGTTGAAGATGGGAGCGGGCACACCGGGGAGCTGTTTTTT. It encodes CSVEDGSGHTGELFF.